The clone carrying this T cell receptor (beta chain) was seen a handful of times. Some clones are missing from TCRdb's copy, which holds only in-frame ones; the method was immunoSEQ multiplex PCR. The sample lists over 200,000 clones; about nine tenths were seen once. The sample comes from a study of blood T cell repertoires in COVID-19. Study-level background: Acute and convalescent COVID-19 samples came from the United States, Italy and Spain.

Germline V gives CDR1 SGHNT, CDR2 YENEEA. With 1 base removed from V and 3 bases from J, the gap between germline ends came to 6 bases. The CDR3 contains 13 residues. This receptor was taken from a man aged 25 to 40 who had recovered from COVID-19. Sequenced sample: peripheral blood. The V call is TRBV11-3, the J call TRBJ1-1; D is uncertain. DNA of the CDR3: TGTGCCAGCAGCTTAGTTCGGTACACTGAAGCTTTCTTT. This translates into CASSLVRYTEAFF.